This note documents a single T cell receptor beta chain sequence. This sample is part of a study of cytotoxic CD8 clonotypes in ibrutinib-treated CLL. Profiling relied on immunoSEQ multiplex PCR, and the TCRdb table lists in-frame clones only, not all of them. The sample lists some 300,000 clones; about 80% were seen once. The CDR3 extends over 13 amino acids. Germline V gene lookup returns CDR1 MNHEY and CDR2 SMNVEV (reference sequence). V shed 1 base and J shed 6 bases, with 7 bases lying between them. This receptor was identified in a human donor with chronic lymphocytic leukemia. Source: PBMCs, taken before ibrutinib treatment. The gene calls are TRBV27 and TRBJ1-5; maybe TRBD1 (5 bases). This CDR3 reads CASSLWGSQPQHF. The CDR3 bases are TGTGCCAGCAGTTTATGGGGGAGTCAGCCCCAGCATTTT.